The rows below give T cell receptor beta chains drawn from one sample of a study of blood T cells in healthy people across ages. TCRdb recomputed calls from the 5' RACE reads with MiXCR, one row per CDR3 protein. The data show fewer than 900,000 distinct CDR3 sequences, 45% to 50% seen once. The sequencing sample was made of blood. Source of these receptors: a woman aged 60-75 years in good health. CDR3s include the opening cysteine and the closing phenylalanine or tryptophan. A D gene is named only where the DNA matches it firmly. A row's size may be missing; if present it is once, few, many or a size class.

>many|TRBV3-1|TRBD2|16|TRBJ2-5
CASTIAGGWGQETQYF
TGTGCCAGCACCATAGCGGGAGGATGGGGTCAAGAGACCCAGTACTTC
>-|TRBV7-2|TRBD1|17|TRBJ2-5
CASSLTGAIMIQETQYF
TGTGCCAGCAGCTTAACAGGGGCCATAATGATACAAGAGACCCAGTACTTC
>-|TRBV25-1|TRBD1|14|TRBJ2-5
CASSEDRVRYGQYF
TGTGCCAGCAGTGAAGACAGGGTGCGCTACGGGCAGTACTTC
>-|TRBV10-3|TRBD2|12|TRBJ2-1
CAMAGVWNEQFF
TGTGCCATGGCGGGAGTCTGGAATGAGCAGTTCTTC
>-|TRBV3-1|-|14|TRBJ1-2
CANSQDSAGRGYTF
TGTGCCAACAGCCAAGATTCTGCAGGGCGCGGCTACACCTTC
>-|TRBV6-2/TRBV6-3|TRBD2|16|TRBJ2-5
CAISLIMSGAQETQYF
TGTGCCATCAGCTTAATTATGAGCGGGGCACAAGAGACCCAGTACTTC
>-|TRBV13|TRBD2|14|TRBJ2-7
CASCLSGSYCEQYF
TGTGCCAGCTGCCTAAGCGGGAGCTACTGTGAGCAGTACTTC
>-|TRBV18|-|14|TRBJ1-1
CASSPRGSDTEAFF
TGTGCCAGCTCACCGCGGGGGAGTGACACTGAAGCTTTCTTT
>many|TRBV12-3/TRBV12-4|TRBD2|14|TRBJ2-5
CASSLLAGVETQYF
TGTGCCAGCAGTTTGCTAGCGGGAGTGGAGACCCAGTACTTC
>-|TRBV7-2|TRBD1|17|TRBJ2-7
CASSLVVGGTGGSEQYF
TGTGCCAGCAGCTTAGTCGTAGGTGGGACAGGGGGTTCCGAGCAGTACTTC
>-|TRBV5-4|TRBD1|16|TRBJ1-2
CASSFVTGARHYGYTF
TGTGCCAGCAGCTTCGTGACAGGGGCCCGTCACTATGGCTACACCTTC
>-|TRBV4-2|TRBD2|16|TRBJ2-7
CASRQGSLAGGYEQYF
TGTGCCAGCAGACAAGGTAGTCTAGCGGGAGGTTATGAGCAGTACTTC
>few|TRBV4-3|-|14|TRBJ2-3
CASSQEGSTDTQYF
TGCGCCAGCAGCCAGGAGGGGTCCACAGATACGCAGTATTTT
>few|TRBV20-1|-|12|TRBJ2-3
CSSRESTDTQYF
TGCAGTTCACGGGAGTCCACAGATACGCAGTATTTT
>-|TRBV28|TRBD1|15|TRBJ2-5
CASSSRQGPQETQYF
TGTGCCAGCAGTTCCCGACAGGGTCCCCAAGAGACCCAGTACTTC
>-|TRBV29-1|TRBD2|14|TRBJ2-5
CSARVAGYQETQYF
TGCAGCGCTAGGGTAGCGGGGTATCAAGAGACCCAGTACTTC
>-|TRBV18|-|14|TRBJ1-5
CASSPPGAGQPQHF
TGTGCCAGCTCACCACCGGGGGCAGGTCAGCCCCAGCATTTT
>-|TRBV7-2|-|12|TRBJ1-3
CASSLLGNTIYF
TGTGCCAGCAGCTTACTTGGAAACACCATATATTTT
>-|TRBV9|-|15|TRBJ2-3
CASSDGPGETDTQYF
TGTGCCAGCAGCGACGGACCCGGGGAGACAGATACGCAGTATTTT
>-|TRBV5-1|-|16|TRBJ2-7
CASSLMLGGPSYEQYF
TGCGCCAGCAGCCTTATGCTCGGGGGTCCTAGTTACGAGCAGTACTTC
>few|TRBV4-2|TRBD2|17|TRBJ2-4
CASSKRGLADSKSIQYF
TGTGCCAGCAGCAAAAGGGGCCTAGCGGACTCGAAGTCTATTCAGTACTTC
>-|TRBV5-5|TRBD1|14|TRBJ1-1
CASSLEGQAGGAFF
TGTGCCAGCAGCTTGGAGGGACAGGCGGGGGGAGCTTTCTTT
>-|TRBV7-8|-|12|TRBJ1-6
CASSLGQAALHF
TGTGCCAGCAGCTTAGGACAGGCGGCCCTCCACTTT
>-|TRBV16|-|12|TRBJ2-7
CASSQVGVEQYF
TGTGCCAGCAGCCAAGTAGGCGTCGAGCAGTACTTC